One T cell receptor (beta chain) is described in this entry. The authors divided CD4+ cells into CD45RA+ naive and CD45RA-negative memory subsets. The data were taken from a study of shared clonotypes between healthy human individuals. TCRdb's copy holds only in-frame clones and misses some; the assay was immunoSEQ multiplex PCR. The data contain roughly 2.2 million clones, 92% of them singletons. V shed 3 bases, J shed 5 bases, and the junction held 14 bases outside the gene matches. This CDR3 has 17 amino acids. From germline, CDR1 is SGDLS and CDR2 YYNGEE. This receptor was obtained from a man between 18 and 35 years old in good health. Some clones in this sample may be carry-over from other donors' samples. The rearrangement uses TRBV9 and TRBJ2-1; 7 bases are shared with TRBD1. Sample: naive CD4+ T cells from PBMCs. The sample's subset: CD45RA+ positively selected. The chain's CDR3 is CASSARAIAGGNNEQFF. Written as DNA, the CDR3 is TGTGCCAGCAGCGCCAGAGCCATCGCAGGGGGAAACAATGAGCAGTTCTTC. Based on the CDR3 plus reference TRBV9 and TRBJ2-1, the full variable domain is DSGVTQTPKHLITATGQRVTLRCSPRSGDLSVYWYQQSLDQGLQFLIQYYNGEERAKGNILERFSAQQFPDLHSELNLSSLELGDSALYFCASSARAIAGGNNEQFFGPGTRLTVL.